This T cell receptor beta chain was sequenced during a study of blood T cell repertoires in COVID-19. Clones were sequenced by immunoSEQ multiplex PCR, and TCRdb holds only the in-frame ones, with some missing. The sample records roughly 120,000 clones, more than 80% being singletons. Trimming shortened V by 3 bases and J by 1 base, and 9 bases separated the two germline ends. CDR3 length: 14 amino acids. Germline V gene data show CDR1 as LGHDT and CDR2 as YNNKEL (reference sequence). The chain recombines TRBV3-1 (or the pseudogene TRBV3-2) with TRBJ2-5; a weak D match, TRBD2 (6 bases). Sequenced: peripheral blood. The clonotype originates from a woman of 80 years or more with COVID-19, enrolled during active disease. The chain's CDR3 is CASSHRGIQETQYF. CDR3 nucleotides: TGTGCCAGCAGCCACCGCGGGATCCAAGAGACCCAGTACTTC.